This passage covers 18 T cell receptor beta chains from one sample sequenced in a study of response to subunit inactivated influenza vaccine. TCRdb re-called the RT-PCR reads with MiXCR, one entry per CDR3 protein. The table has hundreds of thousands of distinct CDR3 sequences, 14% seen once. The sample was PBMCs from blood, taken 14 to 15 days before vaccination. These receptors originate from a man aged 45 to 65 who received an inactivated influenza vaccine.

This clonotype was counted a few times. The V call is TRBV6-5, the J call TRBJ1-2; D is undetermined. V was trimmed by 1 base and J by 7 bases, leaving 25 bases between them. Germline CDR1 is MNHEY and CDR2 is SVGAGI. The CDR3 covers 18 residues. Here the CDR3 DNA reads TGTGCCAGCAGTTACTTACTGGTCGAGGGAAGTGACCTCTTTGGCTACACCTTC. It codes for CASSYLLVEGSDLFGYTF.

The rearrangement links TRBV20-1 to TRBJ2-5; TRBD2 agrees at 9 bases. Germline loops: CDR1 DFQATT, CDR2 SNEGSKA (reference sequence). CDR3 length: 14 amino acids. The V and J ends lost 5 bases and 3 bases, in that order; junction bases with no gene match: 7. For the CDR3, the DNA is TGCAGTGCTCCTGAGACTAGCGGAAAAGAGACCCAGTACTTC. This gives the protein CSAPETSGKETQYF.

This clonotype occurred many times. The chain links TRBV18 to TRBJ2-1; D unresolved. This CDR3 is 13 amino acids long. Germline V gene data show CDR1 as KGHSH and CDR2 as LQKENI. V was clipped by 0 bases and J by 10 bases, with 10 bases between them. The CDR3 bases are TGTGCCAGCTCACCACCGACCCTGGGGGAGCAGTTCTTC. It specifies CASSPPTLGEQFF.

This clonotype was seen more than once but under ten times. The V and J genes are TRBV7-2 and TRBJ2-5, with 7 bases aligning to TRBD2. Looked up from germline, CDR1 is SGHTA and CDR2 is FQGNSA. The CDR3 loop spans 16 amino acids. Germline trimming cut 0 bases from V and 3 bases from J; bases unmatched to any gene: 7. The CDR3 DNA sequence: TGTGCCAGCAGCTTAGCACCCTGGCTAGCGGAAGAGACCCAGTACTTC. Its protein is CASSLAPWLAEETQYF. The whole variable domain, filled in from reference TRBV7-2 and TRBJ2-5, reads GAGVSQSPSNKVTEKGKDVELRCDPISGHTALYWYRQSLGQGLEFLIYFQGNSAPDKSGLPSDRFSAERTGGSVSTLTIQRTQQEDSAVYLCASSLAPWLAEETQYFGPGTRLLVL.

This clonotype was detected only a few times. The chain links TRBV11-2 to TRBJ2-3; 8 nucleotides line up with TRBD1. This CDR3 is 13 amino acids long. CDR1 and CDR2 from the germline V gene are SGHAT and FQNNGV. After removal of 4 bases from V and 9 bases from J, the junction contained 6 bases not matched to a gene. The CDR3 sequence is CASSSFDRGTQYF. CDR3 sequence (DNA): TGTGCCAGCAGCTCGTTCGACAGGGGAACGCAGTATTTT.

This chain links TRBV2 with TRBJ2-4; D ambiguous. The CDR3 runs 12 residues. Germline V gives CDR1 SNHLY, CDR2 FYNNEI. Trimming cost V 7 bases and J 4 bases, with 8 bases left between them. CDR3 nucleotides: TGTGCCAGCACGGACGGGAAAAACATTCAGTACTTC. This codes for CASTDGKNIQYF.

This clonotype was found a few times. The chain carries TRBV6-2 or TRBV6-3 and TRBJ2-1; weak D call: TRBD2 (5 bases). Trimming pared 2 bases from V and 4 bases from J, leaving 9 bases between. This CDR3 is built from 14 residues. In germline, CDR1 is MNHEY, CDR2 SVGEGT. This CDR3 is CASSYATIYNEQFF. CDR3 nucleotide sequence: TGTGCCAGCAGTTACGCGACTATTTACAATGAGCAGTTCTTC.

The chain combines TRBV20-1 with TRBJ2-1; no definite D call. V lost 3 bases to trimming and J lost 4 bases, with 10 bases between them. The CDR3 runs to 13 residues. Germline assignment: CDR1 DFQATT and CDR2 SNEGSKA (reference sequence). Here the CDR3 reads CSASHGPYNEQFF. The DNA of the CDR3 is TGCAGTGCTAGCCACGGGCCTTACAATGAGCAGTTCTTC.

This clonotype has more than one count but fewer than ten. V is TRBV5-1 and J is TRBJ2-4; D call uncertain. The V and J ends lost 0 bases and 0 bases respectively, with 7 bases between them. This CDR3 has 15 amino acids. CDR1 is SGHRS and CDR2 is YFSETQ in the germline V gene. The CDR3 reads CASSLAPGAKNIQYF. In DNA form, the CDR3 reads TGCGCCAGCAGCTTGGCACCGGGAGCCAAAAACATTCAGTACTTC.

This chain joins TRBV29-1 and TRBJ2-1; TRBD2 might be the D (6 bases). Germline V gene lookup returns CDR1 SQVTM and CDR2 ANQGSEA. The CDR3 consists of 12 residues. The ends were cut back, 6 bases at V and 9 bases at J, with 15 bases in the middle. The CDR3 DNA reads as TGCAGCGTCACGACTAGTCGGGGTGAGCAGTTCTTC. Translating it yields CSVTTSRGEQFF.

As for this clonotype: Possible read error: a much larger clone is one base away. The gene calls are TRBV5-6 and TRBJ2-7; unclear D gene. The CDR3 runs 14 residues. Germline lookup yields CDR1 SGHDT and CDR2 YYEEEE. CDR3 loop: CGSSLVGLNSEQYF. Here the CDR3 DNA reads TGTGGCAGCAGCTTGGTTGGGCTGAACAGCGAGCAGTACTTC.

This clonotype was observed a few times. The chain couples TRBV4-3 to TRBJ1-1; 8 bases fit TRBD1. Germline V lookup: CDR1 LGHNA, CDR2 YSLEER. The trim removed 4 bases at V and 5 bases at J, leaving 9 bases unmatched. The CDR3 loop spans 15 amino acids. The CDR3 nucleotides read TGCGCCAGCAGCCCTACCGGGACAGGTGGGACTGAAGCTTTCTTT. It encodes CASSPTGTGGTEAFF.

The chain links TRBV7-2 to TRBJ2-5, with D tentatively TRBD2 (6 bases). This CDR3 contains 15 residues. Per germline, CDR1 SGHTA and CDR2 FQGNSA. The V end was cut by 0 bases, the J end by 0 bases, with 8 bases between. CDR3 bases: TGTGCCAGCAGCTTAGCCGGGGGACACCAAGAGACCCAGTACTTC. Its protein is CASSLAGGHQETQYF.

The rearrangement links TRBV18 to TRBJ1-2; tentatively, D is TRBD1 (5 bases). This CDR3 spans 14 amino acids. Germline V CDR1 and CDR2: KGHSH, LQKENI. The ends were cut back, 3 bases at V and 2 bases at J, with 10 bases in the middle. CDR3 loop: CASSPTRGNYGYTF. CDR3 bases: TGTGCCAGCTCACCCACCCGGGGGAACTATGGCTACACCTTC.

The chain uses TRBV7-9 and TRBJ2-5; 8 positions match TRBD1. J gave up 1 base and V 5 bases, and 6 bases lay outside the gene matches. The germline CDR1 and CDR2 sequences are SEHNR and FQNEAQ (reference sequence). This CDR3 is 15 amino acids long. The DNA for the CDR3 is TGTGCCAGCAGCCGGCGACAGGGGCTCCAAGAGACCCAGTACTTC. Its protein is CASSRRQGLQETQYF.

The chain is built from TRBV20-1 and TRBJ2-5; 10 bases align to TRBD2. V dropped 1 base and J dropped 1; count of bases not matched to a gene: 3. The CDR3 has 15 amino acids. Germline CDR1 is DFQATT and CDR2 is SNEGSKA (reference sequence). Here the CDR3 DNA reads TGCAGTGCTAGAGGGACTAGCGGTTCCCAAGAGACCCAGTACTTC. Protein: CSARGTSGSQETQYF.

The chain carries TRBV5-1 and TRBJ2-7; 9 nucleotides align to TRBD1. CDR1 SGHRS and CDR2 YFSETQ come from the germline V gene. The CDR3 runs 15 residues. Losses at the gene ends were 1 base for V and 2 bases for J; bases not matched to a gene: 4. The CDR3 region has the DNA TGCGCCAGCAGCTTGAGACAGGGGGATCCCTACGAGCAGTACTTC. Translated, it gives CASSLRQGDPYEQYF.

CDR3 amino acids: CASSQDAGTLETQYF. The CDR3 nucleotides are TGCGCCAGCAGCCAAGATGCAGGGACGTTGGAGACCCAGTACTTC. The chain joins TRBV4-3 to TRBJ2-5; the D call may be TRBD1 or TRBD2 (5 bases each). Deletions cut 0 bases from V and 5 bases from J, with 13 bases between. The CDR3 runs to 15 residues. Per the germline V gene, CDR1 is LGHNA and CDR2 is YSLEER.